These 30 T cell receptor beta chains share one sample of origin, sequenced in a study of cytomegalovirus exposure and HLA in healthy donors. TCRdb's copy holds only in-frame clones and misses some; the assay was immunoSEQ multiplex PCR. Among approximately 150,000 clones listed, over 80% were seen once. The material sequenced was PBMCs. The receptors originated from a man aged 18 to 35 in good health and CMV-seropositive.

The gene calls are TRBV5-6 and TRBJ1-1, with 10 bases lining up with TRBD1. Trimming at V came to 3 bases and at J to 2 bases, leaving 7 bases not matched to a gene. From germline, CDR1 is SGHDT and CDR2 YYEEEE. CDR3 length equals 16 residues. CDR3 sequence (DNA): TGTGCCAGCAGCTGGGGGGACAGGGGCTTAAACACTGAAGCTTTCTTT. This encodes CASSWGDRGLNTEAFF.

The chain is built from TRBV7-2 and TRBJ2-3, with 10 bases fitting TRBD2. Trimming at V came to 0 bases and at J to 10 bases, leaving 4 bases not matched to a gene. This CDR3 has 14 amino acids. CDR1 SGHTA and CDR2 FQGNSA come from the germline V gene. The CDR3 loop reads CASSLAGTSESQYF. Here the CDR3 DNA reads TGTGCCAGCAGCTTAGCCGGGACTAGCGAGTCGCAGTATTTT.

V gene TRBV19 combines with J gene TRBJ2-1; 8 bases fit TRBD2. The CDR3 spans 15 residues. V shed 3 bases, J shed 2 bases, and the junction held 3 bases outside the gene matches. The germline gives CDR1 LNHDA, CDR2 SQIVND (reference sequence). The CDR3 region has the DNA TGTGCCAGTAGTATCGGGAGGGGCGCCTACAATGAGCAGTTCTTC. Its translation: CASSIGRGAYNEQFF.

CDR3 loop: CASSAGLAGRMDTQYF. For the CDR3, the DNA is TGTGCCAGCAGCGCGGGACTAGCGGGGCGTATGGATACGCAGTATTTT. The chain recombines TRBV7-9 with TRBJ2-3, with 13 bases lining up with TRBD2. Trimming took 5 bases from V and 6 from J; bases not matched to a gene: 8. This CDR3 contains 16 residues. The V gene's germline CDR1 is SEHNR and CDR2 FQNEAQ (reference sequence).

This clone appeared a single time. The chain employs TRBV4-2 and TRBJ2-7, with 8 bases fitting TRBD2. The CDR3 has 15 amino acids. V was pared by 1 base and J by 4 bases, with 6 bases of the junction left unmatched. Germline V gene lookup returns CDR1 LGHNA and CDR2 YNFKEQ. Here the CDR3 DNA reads TGTGCCAGCAGCCAAGGAGCGGGAGCCAGTTACGAGCAGTACTTC. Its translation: CASSQGAGASYEQYF.

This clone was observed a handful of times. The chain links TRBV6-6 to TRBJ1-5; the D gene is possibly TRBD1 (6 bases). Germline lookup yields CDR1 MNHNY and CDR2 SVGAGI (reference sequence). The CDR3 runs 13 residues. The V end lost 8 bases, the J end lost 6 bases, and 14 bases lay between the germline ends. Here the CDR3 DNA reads TGTGCCAGCGGTGTGAGGGGGGGTCAGCCCCAGCATTTT. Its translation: CASGVRGGQPQHF.

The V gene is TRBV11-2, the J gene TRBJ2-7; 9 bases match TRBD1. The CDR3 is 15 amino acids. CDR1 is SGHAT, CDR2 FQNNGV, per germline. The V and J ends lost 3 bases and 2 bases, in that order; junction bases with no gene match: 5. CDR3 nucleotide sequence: TGTGCCAGCAGCTTCCCGGGACAGGGTACCTACGAGCAGTACTTC. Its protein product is CASSFPGQGTYEQYF.

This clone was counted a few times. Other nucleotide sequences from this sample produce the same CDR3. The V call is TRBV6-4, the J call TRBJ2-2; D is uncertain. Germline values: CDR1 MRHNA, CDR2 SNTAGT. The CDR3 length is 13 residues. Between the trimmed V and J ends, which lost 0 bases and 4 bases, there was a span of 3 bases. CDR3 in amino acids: CASSDSSTGELFF. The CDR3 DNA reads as TGTGCCAGCAGTGACTCGAGCACCGGGGAGCTGTTTTTT.

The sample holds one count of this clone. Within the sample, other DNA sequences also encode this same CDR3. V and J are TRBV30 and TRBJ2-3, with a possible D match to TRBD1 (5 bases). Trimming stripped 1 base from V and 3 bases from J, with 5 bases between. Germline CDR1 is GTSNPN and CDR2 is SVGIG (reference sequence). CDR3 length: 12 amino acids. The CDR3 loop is CAWSAGTDTQYF. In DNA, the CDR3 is TGTGCCTGGAGTGCAGGGACAGATACGCAGTATTTT.

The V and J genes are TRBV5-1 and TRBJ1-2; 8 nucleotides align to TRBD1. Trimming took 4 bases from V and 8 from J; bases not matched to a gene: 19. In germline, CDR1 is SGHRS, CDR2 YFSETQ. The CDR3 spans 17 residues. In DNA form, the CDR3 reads TGCGCCAGCAGCCCAACTTCACCCGGACAGGGCGGCGGCGGCTACACCTTC. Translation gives CASSPTSPGQGGGGYTF. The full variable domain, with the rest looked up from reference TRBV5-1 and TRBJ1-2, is KAGVTQTPRYLIKTRGQQVTLSCSPISGHRSVSWYQQTPGQGLQFLFEYFSETQRNKGNFPGRFSGRQFSNSRSEMNVSTLELGDSALYLCASSPTSPGQGGGGYTFGSGTRLTVV.

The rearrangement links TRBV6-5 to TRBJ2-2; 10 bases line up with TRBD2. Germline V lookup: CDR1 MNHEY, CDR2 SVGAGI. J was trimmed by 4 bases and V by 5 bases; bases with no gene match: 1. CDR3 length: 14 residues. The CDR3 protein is CASSSGGATGELFF. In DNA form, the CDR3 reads TGTGCCAGCAGTAGCGGGGGGGCCACCGGGGAGCTGTTTTTT.

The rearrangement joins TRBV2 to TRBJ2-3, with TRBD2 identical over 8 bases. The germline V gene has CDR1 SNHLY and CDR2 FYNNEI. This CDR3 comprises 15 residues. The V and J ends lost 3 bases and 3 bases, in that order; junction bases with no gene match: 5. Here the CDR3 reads CASSDGGAYTDTQYF. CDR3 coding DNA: TGTGCCAGCAGTGACGGGGGGGCTTATACAGATACGCAGTATTTT.

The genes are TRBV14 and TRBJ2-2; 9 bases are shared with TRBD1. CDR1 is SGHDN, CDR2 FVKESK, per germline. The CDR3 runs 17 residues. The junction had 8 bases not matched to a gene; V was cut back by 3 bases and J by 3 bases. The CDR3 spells CASSQSGTGKDTGELFF. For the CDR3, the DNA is TGTGCCAGCAGCCAGTCCGGGACAGGGAAGGACACCGGGGAGCTGTTTTTT.

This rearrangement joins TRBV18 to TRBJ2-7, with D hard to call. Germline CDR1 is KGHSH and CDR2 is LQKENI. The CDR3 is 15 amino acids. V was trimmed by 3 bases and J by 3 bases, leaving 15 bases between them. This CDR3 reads CASSPGDSPGYEQYF. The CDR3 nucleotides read TGTGCCAGCTCACCTGGCGACTCCCCGGGCTACGAGCAGTACTTC.

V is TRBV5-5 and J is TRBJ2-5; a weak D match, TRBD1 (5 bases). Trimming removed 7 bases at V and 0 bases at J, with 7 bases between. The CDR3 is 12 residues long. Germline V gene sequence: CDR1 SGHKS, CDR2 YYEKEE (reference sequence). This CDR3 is CASRQYQETQYF. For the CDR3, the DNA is TGTGCCAGCCGACAGTACCAAGAGACCCAGTACTTC. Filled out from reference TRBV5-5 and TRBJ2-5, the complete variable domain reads DAGVTQSPTHLIKTRGQQVTLRCSPISGHKSVSWYQQVLGQGPQFIFQYYEKEERGRGNFPDRFSARQFPNYSSELNVNALLLGDSALYLCASRQYQETQYFGPGTRLLVL.

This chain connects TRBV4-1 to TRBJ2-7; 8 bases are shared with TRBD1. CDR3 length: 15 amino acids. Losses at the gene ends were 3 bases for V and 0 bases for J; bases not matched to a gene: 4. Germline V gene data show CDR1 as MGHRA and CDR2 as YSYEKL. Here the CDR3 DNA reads TGCGCCAGCAGCCATGGGGGACAGGACTCCTACGAGCAGTACTTC. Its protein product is CASSHGGQDSYEQYF.

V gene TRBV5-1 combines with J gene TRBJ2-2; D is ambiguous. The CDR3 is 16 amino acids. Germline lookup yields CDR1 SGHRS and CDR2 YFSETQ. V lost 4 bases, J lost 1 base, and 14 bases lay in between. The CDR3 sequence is CASSLRTYGNTGELFF. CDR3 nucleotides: TGCGCCAGCAGCCTTCGAACTTATGGGAACACCGGGGAGCTGTTTTTT.

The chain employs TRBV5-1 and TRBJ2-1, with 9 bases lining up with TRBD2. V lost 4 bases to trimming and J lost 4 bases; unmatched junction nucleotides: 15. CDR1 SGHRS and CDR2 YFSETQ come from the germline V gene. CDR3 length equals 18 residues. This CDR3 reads CASSRSGGLAGTYNEQFF. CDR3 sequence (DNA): TGCGCCAGCAGCCGTTCGGGCGGGCTAGCGGGAACATACAATGAGCAGTTCTTC.

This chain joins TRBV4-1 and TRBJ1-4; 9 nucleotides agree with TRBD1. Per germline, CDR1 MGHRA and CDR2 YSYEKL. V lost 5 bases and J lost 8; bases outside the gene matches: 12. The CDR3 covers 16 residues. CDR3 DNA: TGCGCCAGCAGCAAGCTATCGGGACAGGGTAACGAAAAACTGTTTTTT. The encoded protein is CASSKLSGQGNEKLFF.

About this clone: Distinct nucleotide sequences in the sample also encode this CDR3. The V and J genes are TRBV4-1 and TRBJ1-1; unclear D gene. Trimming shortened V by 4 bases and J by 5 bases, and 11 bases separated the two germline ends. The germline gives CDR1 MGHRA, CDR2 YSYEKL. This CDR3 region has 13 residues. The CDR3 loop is CASSLGTGTEAFF. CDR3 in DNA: TGCGCCAGCAGCCTCGGTACGGGGACTGAAGCTTTCTTT.

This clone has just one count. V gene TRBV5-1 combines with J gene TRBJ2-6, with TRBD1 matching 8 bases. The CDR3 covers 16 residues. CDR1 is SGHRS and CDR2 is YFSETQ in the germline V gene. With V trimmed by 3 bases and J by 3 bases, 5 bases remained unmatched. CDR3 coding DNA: TGCGCCAGCAGCTCGACAGGGGAATATGGGGCCAACGTCCTGACTTTC. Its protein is CASSSTGEYGANVLTF.

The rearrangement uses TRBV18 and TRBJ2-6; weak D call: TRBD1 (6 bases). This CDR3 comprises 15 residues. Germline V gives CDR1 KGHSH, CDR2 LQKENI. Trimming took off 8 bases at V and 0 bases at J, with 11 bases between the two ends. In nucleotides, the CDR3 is TGTGCCAGCAAACAGGGAGACTCTGGGGCCAACGTCCTGACTTTC. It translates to CASKQGDSGANVLTF. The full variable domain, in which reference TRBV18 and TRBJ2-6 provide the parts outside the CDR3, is NAGVMQNPRHLVRRRGQEARLRCSPMKGHSHVYWYRQLPEEGLKFMVYLQKENIIDESGMPKERFSAEFPKEGPSILRIQQVVRGDSAAYFCASKQGDSGANVLTFGAGSRLTVL.

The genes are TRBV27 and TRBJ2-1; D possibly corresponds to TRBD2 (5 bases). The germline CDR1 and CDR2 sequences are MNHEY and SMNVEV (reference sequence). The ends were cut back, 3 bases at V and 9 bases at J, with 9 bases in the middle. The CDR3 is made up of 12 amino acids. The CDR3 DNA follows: TGTGCCAGCAGTTTGGGAGTGGGTGAGCAGTTCTTC. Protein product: CASSLGVGEQFF.

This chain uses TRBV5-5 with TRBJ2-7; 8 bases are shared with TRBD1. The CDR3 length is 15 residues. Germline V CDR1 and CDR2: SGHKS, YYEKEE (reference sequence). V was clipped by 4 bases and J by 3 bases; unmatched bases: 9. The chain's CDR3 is CASSLGQGKGYEQYF. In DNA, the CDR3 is TGTGCCAGCAGCCTAGGACAGGGAAAAGGCTACGAGCAGTACTTC.

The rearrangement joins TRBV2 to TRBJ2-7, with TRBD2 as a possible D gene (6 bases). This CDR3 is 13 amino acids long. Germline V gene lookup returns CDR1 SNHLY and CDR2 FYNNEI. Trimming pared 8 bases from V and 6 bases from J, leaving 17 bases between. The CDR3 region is CASSGGGRAEQYF. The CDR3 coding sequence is TGTGCCAGCTCTGGGGGAGGACGGGCCGAGCAGTACTTC.

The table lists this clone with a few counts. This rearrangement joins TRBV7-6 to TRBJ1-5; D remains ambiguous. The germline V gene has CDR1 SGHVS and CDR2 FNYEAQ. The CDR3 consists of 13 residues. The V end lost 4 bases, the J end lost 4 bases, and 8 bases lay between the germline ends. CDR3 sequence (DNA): TGTGCCAGCAGCTCGTCCCCTAATCAGCCCCAGCATTTT. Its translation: CASSSSPNQPQHF.

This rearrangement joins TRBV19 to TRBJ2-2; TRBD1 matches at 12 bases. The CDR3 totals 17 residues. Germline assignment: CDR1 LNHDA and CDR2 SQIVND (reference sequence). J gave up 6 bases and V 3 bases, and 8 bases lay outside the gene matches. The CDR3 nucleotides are TGTGCCAGTAGTATGTACTGGGGACAGGGGGCTCCCGGGGAGCTGTTTTTT. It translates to CASSMYWGQGAPGELFF.

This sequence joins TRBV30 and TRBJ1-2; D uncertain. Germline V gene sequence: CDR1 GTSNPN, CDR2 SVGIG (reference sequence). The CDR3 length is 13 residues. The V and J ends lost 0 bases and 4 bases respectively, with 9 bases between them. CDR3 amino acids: CAWSVLRSYGYTF. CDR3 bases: TGTGCCTGGAGTGTTCTCAGAAGCTATGGCTACACCTTC.

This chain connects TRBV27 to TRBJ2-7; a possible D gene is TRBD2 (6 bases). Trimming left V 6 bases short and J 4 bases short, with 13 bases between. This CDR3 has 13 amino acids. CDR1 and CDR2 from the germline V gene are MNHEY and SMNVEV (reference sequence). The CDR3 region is CASSPGTPYEQYF. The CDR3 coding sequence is TGTGCCAGCAGCCCCGGGACTCCGTACGAGCAGTACTTC.

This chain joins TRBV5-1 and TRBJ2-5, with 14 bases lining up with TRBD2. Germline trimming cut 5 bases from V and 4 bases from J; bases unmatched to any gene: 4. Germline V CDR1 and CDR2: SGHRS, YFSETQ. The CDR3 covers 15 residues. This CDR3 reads CASRGTSGSGETQYF. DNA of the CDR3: TGCGCCAGCAGGGGGACTAGCGGGAGTGGAGAGACCCAGTACTTC.